This TCR beta chain was sequenced in a study of OX40 agonist ivuxolimab in advanced cancers. Notes on the research overall: Ivuxolimab was an agonistic, fully human IgG2 monoclonal antibody directed against OX40 (CD134), a costimulatory receptor. Partial responses occurred in three dose-escalation patients, of whom one had hepatocellular carcinoma and two had cutaneous melanoma. Intravenous ivuxolimab was administered to patients every 2 weeks at six dose levels: 0.01, 0.1, 0.3, 1.5, 3 and 10 mg/kg. The purpose of peripheral TCRbeta sequencing was to test whether ivuxolimab changed TCR sequence diversity and led to clonal T-cell expansion. Patients were allowed to have had prior anti-PD-1, anti-PD-L1 or anti-CTLA-4 therapy, and around 40% of the dose-escalation patients had previously received checkpoint inhibitors. The dose-escalation cohort was around 83% male with a mean age of roughly 62 years, ranging from roughly 20 to 85. Of the roughly 54 dose-escalation patients, hepatocellular carcinoma was present in about 20, melanoma in approximately 15, renal cell carcinoma in 9 and head and neck cancer in 9. The paper reports the monotherapy dose-escalation portion (N of about 56 patients) of the phase I ivuxolimab trial. Broad study findings and their caveats: In the 0.1-3.0 mg/kg groups, partial responders were among the patients with the lowest normalized peripheral clonal expansion, particularly in CD8+ T cells. At doses from 0.1 to 3.0 mg/kg, clonal expansion was seen in both CD4+ and CD8+ blood T cells between baseline and week 6. Low levels of normalized T-cell clonal expansion were also seen in some patients who did not respond. After ivuxolimab, CD8+ T cells had more expanded clones than CD4+ T cells on average. Which antigens the clonally expanded peripheral T cells were specific for was not determined.

The trial excluded patients who had a history of autoimmune disease or who were on systemic immunosuppression. Peripheral blood for TCR sequencing was collected from all dose cohorts at baseline, on cycle 4 day 1, and on cycle 7 day 1. The samples were drawn from a first-in-human, open-label, multicenter phase I dose-escalation trial of ivuxolimab. Adults with locally advanced or metastatic head and neck squamous cell, hepatocellular, melanoma or renal cell carcinoma were enrolled in the trial. Before TCR sequencing, CD4+ and CD8+ T cells were separately sorted from peripheral blood. Comment on this clone: The target of this receptor is not known. It has no much larger one-base neighbor in the sample; base qualities were not kept.

Genomic DNA was isolated from the sorted cells so that the TCRbeta CDR3 region could be sequenced. TCRbeta CDR3 regions were sequenced using the immunoSEQ Assay. TCRdb re-hosts the immuneACCESS table, in-frame sequences only. Its copies lack some clones; in the studies checked, an unresolved V gene accounts for under half of them, and the cause for the rest is not known. Here the sample has around 100,000 clones; about 96% occur a single time. The biggest ten clones account for approximately 2% of the sample. CDR3 length: 16 amino acids, cysteine to phenylalanine. Only the CDR3 DNA stays, 48 bases, in frame from base 1. The germline V gene (reference sequence) sets CDR1 to LNHNV and CDR2 to YYDKDF. V sheds 2 bases and J sheds 5 bases, leaving 18 bases between their ends.

This receptor was obtained from an adult with an advanced solid tumor such as melanoma, head and neck, liver or kidney cancer. In this chain, TRBV15 is recombined with TRBJ2-5; the D gene is perhaps TRBD1 or TRBD2, as each covers 5 bases. The specimen was CD4+ or CD8+ T cells sorted from blood, collected in a trial of the OX40 agonist ivuxolimab. Read as DNA, the sequence is TGTGCCACCAGCAGACTCGGGACGGCCCTAGGGGAGACCCAGTACTTC. It translates as CATSRLGTALGETQYF.